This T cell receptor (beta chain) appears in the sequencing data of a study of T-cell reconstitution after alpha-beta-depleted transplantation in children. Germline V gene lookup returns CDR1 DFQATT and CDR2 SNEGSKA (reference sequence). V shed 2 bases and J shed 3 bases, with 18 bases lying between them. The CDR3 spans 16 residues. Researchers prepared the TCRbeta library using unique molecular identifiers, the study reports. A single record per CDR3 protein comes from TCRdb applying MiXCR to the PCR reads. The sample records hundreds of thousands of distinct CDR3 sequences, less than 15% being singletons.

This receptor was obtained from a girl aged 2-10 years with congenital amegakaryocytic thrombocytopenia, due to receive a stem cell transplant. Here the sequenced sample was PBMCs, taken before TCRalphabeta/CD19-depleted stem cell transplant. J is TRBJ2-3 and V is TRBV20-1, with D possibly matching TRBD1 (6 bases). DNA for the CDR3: TGCAGTGCTAGAAAAGGGCTACAGGGATGGACAGATACGCAGTATTTT. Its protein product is CSARKGLQGWTDTQYF.